The TCR beta chain under discussion was sequenced for a study of cytomegalovirus exposure and HLA in healthy donors. Whole-study context: A subsequent analysis reported that the approximately 120 validation repertoires were produced on the same platform that had also been used for the 666 first-cohort repertoires.

About this clone: Its matching antigen is unknown.

The table came from immunoSEQ multiplex PCR; TCRdb's copy has only in-frame clones and leaves some out. The table includes under 400,000 clones, approximately 86% detected once. V shed 5 bases, J shed 6 bases, and the junction held 7 bases outside the gene matches. Per the germline V gene, CDR1 is MNHEY and CDR2 is SMNVEV (reference sequence). The CDR3 consists of 14 residues. Regarding the study as a whole: A classifier reportedly called cytomegalovirus status with high sensitivity and specificity. In the 130 or so validation repertoires, a later analysis found that first-cohort TCR clusters tended to co-occur.

This receptor was identified in a man aged 25 to 40 in good health and CMV-seronegative. Sequenced sample: PBMCs. The V gene is TRBV27, the J gene TRBJ1-1; TRBD1 matches at 9 bases. This chain's CDR3 is CASSLTGGVAEAFF. The DNA for the CDR3 is TGTGCCAGCAGTCTGACAGGGGGTGTCGCTGAAGCTTTCTTT.